The present TCR beta chain was sequenced within a study of T cell clones after liver transplantation. Overall study: TCRbeta sequencing after a pre-transplant mixed lymphocyte reaction identified graft-donor-reactive clones, later tracked in post-transplant blood. Apart from a few HCV-positive recipients, transplants were for non-autoimmune, non-viral reasons. Pre-transplant mixed lymphocyte reactions yielded third-party-reactive TCRbeta sequences as comparators for graft-donor-reactive sequences. Study-wide findings and caveats: A larger donor-reactive than third-party decline suggested partial antigen-specific deletion.

Germline CDR1 and CDR2: MNHNS and SASEGT. The CDR3 loop spans 14 amino acids. V lost 2 bases and J lost 0, with 8 bases in between. The table came from immunoSEQ multiplex PCR; TCRdb's copy has only in-frame clones and leaves some out. The sample records 95,000 to 130,000 clones, over 75% being singletons. About this clone itself: The antigen remains unidentified.

The gene calls are TRBV6-1 and TRBJ2-7; D call uncertain. The origin of this receptor is a human patient who received a liver transplant. Some T cells may arise from the graft donor. Sequenced material: CD4+ T cells from blood, taken 12 months after liver transplant. CDR3 amino acids: CASSERYNSYEQYF. In DNA form, the CDR3 reads TGTGCCAGCAGTGAAAGGTACAACTCCTACGAGCAGTACTTC.